This T cell receptor (beta chain) was profiled in a study of T cells in Graves' hyperthyroidism and ophthalmopathy. Study context: Peripheral blood was obtained at initial diagnosis, preceding any treatment.

In this sample, this clonotype turned up many times. TCR beta CDR3 regions were amplified from RNA. During a first-round RT-PCR of the TCR CDR3, the HTBI primer set was used. From the multiplex PCR reads, TCRdb called clonotypes with MiXCR, one entry per CDR3 protein. The sample records some 300,000 distinct CDR3 sequences, around 16% being singletons. V gave up 5 bases and J gave up 4 bases; unmatched junction bases: 17. CDR1 MDHEN and CDR2 SYDVKM come from the germline V gene. The CDR3 runs to 18 residues. Material: blood. This receptor was obtained from a man between 25 and 39 years old with Graves' hyperthyroidism. The J gene is TRBJ2-3, the V gene TRBV28; 8 bases map to TRBD2. CDR3 nucleotides: TGTGCCAGCAGTGTAACCGGGACTAGGGTAGATCTCCCAGATACGCAGTATTTT. Translation: CASSVTGTRVDLPDTQYF.